This record covers a single T cell receptor (beta chain). Its target is unknown. Each gene name is a mouse one. This specimen comes from a study of CD8+ T cells in alopecia areata. About the study: Grafted skin came from C3H/HeJ donors with spontaneous alopecia (roughly 6-12 months old) and was placed on approximately 7-10-week-old female C3H/HeJ mice.

CD4, CD8alpha, NKG2D, NKG2ACE and other markers were used to sort pooled cutaneous lymph node cells. General study results and limits: Lesional scalp, especially alopecia totalis/universalis, showed higher clonality than normal scalp.

RNA extraction was followed by reverse transcription into cDNA, which acted as the sequencing template. The data were produced by immunoSEQ multiplex PCR, yet TCRdb's version contains in-frame clones alone and is incomplete. The table lists over 250,000 clones, with no singletons. The sequencing sample was made of CD4+ T cells sorted from a lymph node. This clonotype was obtained from a C3H/HeJ mouse with alopecia areata. The strain is characterized by the MHC haplotype H2-k.

The sequenced part of the CDR3 DNA is TGTGCCAGCAGCCCGGGACCGGGGGGCTCC. The encoded protein is CASSPGPGGS. The entire CDR3 protein reads CASSPGPGGSDYTF. The V gene is TRBV5, the J gene TRBJ1-2, with a tentative D call TRBD1 (5 bases). The CDR3 end is not reached by the read, which stops 4 residues before it; the germline J gene fills it in. CDR1 is LGHNA, CDR2 YNLKQL, per germline (reference sequence). V was shortened by 4 bases and J by 4 bases, with 13 bases between the two germline ends. The CDR3 covers 14 residues.